Below are 9 T cell receptor beta chains sequenced from a single sample in a study of CD8 T cells in Susac syndrome. RNA totalling about 0.45 to 1 ug underwent reverse transcription with random hexamers. Each CDR3 protein gets one entry after TCRdb re-called the immunoSEQ multiplex PCR reads with MiXCR. The table lists under 25,000 distinct CDR3 sequences, 85% to 95% of them singletons, with 0.27% in the top ten. The sample consisted of CD8+ T cells from PBMCs. The receptor source for this set is a human donor in good health.

The chain is built from TRBV7-9 and TRBJ2-2; weak D call: TRBD2 (5 bases). Trimming left V 11 bases short and J 4 bases short, with 23 bases between. CDR1 is SEHNR, CDR2 FQNEAQ, per germline (reference sequence). This CDR3 has 16 residues. Here the CDR3 reads CALFKAGPFTTGELFF. DNA of the CDR3: TGTGCCTTGTTTAAGGCGGGTCCGTTTACCACCGGGGAGCTGTTTTTT. Drawing the rest from reference TRBV7-9 and TRBJ2-2, the complete variable domain is DTGVSQNPRHKITKRGQNVTFRCDPISEHNRLYWYRQTLGQGPEFLTYFQNEAQLEKSRLLSDRFSAERPKGSFSTLEIQRTEQGDSAMYLCALFKAGPFTTGELFFGEGSRLTVL.

V gene TRBV11-2 combines with J gene TRBJ1-1; D perhaps matches TRBD1 (5 bases). The CDR3 length is 13 residues. The germline V and J ends were trimmed by 5 bases and 4 bases, with 11 bases remaining between them. The germline CDR1 and CDR2 sequences are SGHAT and FQNNGV. CDR3 DNA: TGTGCCAGCAGCGTTGGGACGGCCACTGAAGCTTTCTTT. Its protein is CASSVGTATEAFF.

This clonotype was observed once. The rearrangement joins TRBV4-3 to TRBJ2-1, with 12 bases lining up with TRBD1. Trimming took 1 base from V and 9 from J; bases not matched to a gene: 7. The CDR3 totals 16 residues. Germline V gene data show CDR1 as LGHNA and CDR2 as YSLEER. The DNA of the CDR3 is TGCGCCAGCAGCCAAGTTGCCGGGACAGGGGGCAGTGAGCAGTTCTTC. It specifies CASSQVAGTGGSEQFF.

The chain employs TRBV7-2 and TRBJ2-7; tentatively, D is TRBD2 (5 bases). V lost 7 bases to trimming and J lost 4 bases, with 17 bases between them. CDR1 SGHTA and CDR2 FQGNSA come from the germline V gene. The CDR3 is 14 residues long. The CDR3 loop reads CASKVGIGSYEQYF. CDR3 DNA: TGTGCCAGCAAAGTCGGGATCGGGTCGTACGAGCAGTACTTC.

The chain is built from TRBV4-3 and TRBJ2-3; TRBD2 aligns across 7 bases. The CDR3 contains 16 residues. The germline CDR1 and CDR2 sequences are LGHNA and YSLEER. Trimming at V came to 4 bases and at J to 7 bases, leaving 14 bases not matched to a gene. The CDR3 loop is CASSLLLKGAGNTQYF. In nucleotides, the CDR3 is TGCGCCAGCAGCCTCCTTCTTAAGGGAGCGGGGAATACGCAGTATTTT.

The chain employs TRBV24-1 and TRBJ1-5; 7 nucleotides align to TRBD1. The V gene end was trimmed by 4 bases and the J gene end by 5 bases; junction bases not matched to a gene: 19. Germline assignment: CDR1 KGHDR and CDR2 SFDVKD. The length of the CDR3 is 19 residues. The CDR3 coding sequence is TGTGCCACCAGTGAGGTCTTCCCTATGGGGGACAGAGGCGATCAGCCCCAGCATTTT. Protein product: CATSEVFPMGDRGDQPQHF.

This clonotype came up once. The chain recombines TRBV7-9 with TRBJ1-5; 8 nucleotides agree with TRBD1. The CDR3 is made up of 14 amino acids. V shed 3 bases, J shed 10 bases, and the junction held 8 bases outside the gene matches. Germline lookup yields CDR1 SEHNR and CDR2 FQNEAQ (reference sequence). CDR3 loop: CASSLGQGASPQHF. The CDR3 DNA sequence: TGTGCCAGCAGCTTGGGGCAGGGGGCGTCTCCCCAGCATTTT.

The genes are TRBV12-3 or TRBV12-4 and TRBJ2-5; D unclear. The CDR3 covers 13 residues. With 6 bases removed from V and 2 bases from J, the gap between germline ends came to 10 bases. CDR3 in amino acids: CASSPFVQETQYF. The CDR3 coding sequence is TGTGCCAGCAGCCCCTTTGTACAAGAGACCCAGTACTTC.

The chain carries TRBV27 and TRBJ2-2; 7 bases are a match to TRBD2. The CDR3 extends over 15 amino acids. Per the germline V gene, CDR1 is MNHEY and CDR2 is SMNVEV (reference sequence). V was pared by 4 bases and J by 4 bases, with 6 bases of the junction left unmatched. This chain's CDR3 is CASSWGGGFTGELFF. The DNA of the CDR3 is TGTGCCAGCAGTTGGGGCGGGGGTTTCACCGGGGAGCTGTTTTTT.